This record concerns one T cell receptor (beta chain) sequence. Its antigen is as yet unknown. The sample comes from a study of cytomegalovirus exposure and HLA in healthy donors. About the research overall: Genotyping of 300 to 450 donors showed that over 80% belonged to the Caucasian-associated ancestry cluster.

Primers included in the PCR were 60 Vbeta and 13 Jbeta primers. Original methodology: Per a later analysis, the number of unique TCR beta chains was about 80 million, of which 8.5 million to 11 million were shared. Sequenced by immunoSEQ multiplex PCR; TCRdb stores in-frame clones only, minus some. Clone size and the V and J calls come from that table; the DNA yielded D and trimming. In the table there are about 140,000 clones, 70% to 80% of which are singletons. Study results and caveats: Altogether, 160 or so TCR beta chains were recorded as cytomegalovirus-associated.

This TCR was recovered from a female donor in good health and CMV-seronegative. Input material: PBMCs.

Here the CDR3 DNA reads TGTGCCAGCAAGGCGCCGGGTCCAGCCTACGAGCAGTACTTC. Residues: CASKAPGPAYEQYF. The chain is built from TRBV2 and TRBJ2-7; no clear D. The CDR3 is 14 residues long. CDR1 SNHLY and CDR2 FYNNEI come from the germline V gene. Trimming took off 7 bases at V and 2 bases at J, with 15 bases between the two ends.